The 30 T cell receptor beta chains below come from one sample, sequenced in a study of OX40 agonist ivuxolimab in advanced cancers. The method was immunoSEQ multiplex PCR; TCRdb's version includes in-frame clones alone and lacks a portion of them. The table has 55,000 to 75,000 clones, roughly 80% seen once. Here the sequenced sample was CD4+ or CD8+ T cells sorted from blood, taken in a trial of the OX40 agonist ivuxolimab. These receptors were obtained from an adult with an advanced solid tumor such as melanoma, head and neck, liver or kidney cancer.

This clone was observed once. The DNA for the CDR3 is TGTGCCAGCAGCTTCGGTCCGGGTGGCACTGAAGCTTTCTTT. It translates to CASSFGPGGTEAFF. V gene TRBV5-5 combines with J gene TRBJ1-1, with D unresolved. The CDR3 has 14 amino acids. CDR1 and CDR2 (germline): SGHKS, YYEKEE (reference sequence). V lost 2 bases to trimming and J lost 4 bases, with 12 bases between them.

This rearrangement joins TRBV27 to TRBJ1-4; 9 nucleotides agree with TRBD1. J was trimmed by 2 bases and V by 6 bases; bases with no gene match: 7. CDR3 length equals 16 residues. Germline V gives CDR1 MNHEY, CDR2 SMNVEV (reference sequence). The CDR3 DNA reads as TGTGCCAGCAGCCGGACAGGGGTTCAGACTAATGAAAAACTGTTTTTT. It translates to CASSRTGVQTNEKLFF.

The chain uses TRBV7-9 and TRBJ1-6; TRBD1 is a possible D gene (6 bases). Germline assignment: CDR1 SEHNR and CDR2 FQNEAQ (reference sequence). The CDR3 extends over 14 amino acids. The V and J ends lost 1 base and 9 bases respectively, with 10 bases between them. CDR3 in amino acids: CASSLDGGGSPLHF. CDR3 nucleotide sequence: TGTGCCAGCAGCTTAGACGGGGGCGGTTCACCCCTCCACTTT. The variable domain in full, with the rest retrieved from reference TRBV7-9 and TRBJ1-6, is DTGVSQNPRHKITKRGQNVTFRCDPISEHNRLYWYRQTLGQGPEFLTYFQNEAQLEKSRLLSDRFSAERPKGSFSTLEIQRTEQGDSAMYLCASSLDGGGSPLHFGNGTRLTVT.

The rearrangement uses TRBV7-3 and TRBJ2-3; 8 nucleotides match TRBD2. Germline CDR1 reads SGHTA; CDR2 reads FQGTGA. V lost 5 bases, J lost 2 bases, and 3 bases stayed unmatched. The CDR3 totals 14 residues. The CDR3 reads CASSPGLVTDTQYF. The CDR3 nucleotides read TGTGCCAGCAGCCCGGGACTAGTCACAGATACGCAGTATTTT.

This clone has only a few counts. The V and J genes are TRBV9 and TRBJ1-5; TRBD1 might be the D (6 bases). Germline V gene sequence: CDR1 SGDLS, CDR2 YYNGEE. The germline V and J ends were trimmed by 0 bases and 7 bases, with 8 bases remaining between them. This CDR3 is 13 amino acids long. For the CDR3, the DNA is TGTGCCAGCAGCGTAGGCCAGGGGCAGCCCCAGCATTTT. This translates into CASSVGQGQPQHF. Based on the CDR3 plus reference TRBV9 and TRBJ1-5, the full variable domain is DSGVTQTPKHLITATGQRVTLRCSPRSGDLSVYWYQQSLDQGLQFLIQYYNGEERAKGNILERFSAQQFPDLHSELNLSSLELGDSALYFCASSVGQGQPQHFGDGTRLSIL.

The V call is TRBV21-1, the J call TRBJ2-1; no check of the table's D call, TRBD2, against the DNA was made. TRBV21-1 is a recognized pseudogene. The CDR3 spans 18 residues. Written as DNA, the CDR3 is TGTGCCAGCAGCAAAGTCGGGACTAGCGGGAGAAACTACAATGAGCAGTTCTTC. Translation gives CASSKVGTSGRNYNEQFF.

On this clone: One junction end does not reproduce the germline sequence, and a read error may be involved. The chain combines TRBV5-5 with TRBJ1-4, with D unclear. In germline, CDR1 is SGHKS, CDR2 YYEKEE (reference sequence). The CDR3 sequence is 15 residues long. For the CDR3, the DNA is TGCGCCAGCAGCCCACCGGGTTCACTCGGTGAAAAACTGTTTTTT. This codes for CASSPPGSLGEKLFF.

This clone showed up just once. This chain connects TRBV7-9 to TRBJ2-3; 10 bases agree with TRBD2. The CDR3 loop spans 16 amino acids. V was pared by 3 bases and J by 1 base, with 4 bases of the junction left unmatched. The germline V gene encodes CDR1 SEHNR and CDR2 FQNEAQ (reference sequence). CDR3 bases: TGTGCCAGCAGCTTTGGACTAGCGGCGGGCACAGATACGCAGTATTTT. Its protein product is CASSFGLAAGTDTQYF.

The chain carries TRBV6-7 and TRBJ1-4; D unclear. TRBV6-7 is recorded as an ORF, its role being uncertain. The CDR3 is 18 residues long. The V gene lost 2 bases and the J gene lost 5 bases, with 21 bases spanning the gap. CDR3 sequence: CASSYEVVWGGKNEKLFF. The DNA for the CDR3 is TGTGCCAGCAGTTACGAAGTCGTTTGGGGTGGGAAGAATGAAAAACTGTTTTTT.

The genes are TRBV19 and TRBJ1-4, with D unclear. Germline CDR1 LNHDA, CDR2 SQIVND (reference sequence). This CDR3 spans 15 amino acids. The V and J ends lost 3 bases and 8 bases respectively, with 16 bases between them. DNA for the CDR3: TGTGCCAGTAGTATCGGCGTCGCGTGGGAGGAAAAACTGTTTTTT. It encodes CASSIGVAWEEKLFF.

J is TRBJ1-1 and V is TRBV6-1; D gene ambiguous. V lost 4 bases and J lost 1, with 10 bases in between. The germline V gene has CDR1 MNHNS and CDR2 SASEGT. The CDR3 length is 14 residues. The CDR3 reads CASSVTGTNTEAFF. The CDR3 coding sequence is TGTGCCAGCAGTGTTACGGGTACGAACACTGAAGCTTTCTTT.

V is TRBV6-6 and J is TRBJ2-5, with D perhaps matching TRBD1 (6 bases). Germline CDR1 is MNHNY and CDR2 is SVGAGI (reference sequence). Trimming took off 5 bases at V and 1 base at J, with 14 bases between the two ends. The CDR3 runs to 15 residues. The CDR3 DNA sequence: TGTGCCAGCAGTACAGGGATTACTCTCCAAGAGACCCAGTACTTC. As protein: CASSTGITLQETQYF.

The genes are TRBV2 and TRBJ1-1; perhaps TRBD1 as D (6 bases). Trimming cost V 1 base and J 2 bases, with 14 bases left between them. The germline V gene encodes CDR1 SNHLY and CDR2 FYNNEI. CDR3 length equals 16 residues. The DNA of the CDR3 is TGTGCCAGCAGTGAAGAATCGGGGGCGAGAAACACTGAAGCTTTCTTT. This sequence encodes CASSEESGARNTEAFF.

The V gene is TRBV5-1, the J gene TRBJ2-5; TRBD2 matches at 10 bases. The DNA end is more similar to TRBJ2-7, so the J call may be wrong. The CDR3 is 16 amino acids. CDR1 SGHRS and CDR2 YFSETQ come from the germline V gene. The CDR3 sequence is CASSLGLAGDFHEQYF. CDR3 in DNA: TGCGCCAGCAGCTTGGGGCTAGCGGGAGACTTCCACGAGCAGTACTTC.

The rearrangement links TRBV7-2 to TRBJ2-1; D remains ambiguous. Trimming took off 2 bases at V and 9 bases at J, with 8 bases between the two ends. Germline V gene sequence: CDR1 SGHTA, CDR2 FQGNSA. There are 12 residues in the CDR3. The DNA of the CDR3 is TGTGCCAGCAGCTTAAGGTTCGGTGAGCAGTTCTTC. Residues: CASSLRFGEQFF.

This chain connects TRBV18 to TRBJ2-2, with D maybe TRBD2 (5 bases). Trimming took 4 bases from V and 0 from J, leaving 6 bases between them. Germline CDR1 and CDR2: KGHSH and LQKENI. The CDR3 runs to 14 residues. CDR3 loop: CASSLGANTGELFF. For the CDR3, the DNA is TGTGCCAGCTCACTCGGGGCGAACACCGGGGAGCTGTTTTTT.

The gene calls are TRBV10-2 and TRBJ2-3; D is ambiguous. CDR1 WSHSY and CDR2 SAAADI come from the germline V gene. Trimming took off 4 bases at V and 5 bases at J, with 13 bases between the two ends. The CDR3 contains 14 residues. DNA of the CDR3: TGCGCCAGCAGTGTTGATAATTCGGGAGATACGCAGTATTTT. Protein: CASSVDNSGDTQYF.

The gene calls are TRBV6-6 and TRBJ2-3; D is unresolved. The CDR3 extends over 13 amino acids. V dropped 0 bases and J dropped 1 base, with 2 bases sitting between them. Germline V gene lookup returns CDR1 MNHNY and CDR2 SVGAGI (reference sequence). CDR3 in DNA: TGTGCCAGCAGTTACTCGGGCACAGATACGCAGTATTTT. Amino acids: CASSYSGTDTQYF.

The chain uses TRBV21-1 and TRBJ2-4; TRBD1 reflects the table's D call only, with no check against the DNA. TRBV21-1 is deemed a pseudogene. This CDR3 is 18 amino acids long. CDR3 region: CAREIRDRTILAKNIQYF. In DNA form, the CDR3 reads TGTGCCAGGGAAATCCGGGACAGGACAATCCTAGCCAAAAACATTCAGTACTTC.

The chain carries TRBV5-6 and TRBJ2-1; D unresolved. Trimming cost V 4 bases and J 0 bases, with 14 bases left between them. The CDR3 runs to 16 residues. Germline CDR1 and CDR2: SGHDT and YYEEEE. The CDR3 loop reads CASSNDPTVSYNEQFF. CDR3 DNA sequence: TGTGCCAGCAGCAACGACCCTACAGTCTCCTACAATGAGCAGTTCTTC.

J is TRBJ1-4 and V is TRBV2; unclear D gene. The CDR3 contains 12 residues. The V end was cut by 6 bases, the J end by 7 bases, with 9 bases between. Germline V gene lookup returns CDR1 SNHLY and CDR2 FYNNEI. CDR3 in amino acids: CASRGTIEKLFF. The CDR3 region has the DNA TGTGCCAGCAGGGGAACAATTGAAAAACTGTTTTTT. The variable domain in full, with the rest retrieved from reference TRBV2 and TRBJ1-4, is EPEVTQTPSHQVTQMGQEVILRCVPISNHLYFYWYRQILGQKVEFLVSFYNNEISEKSEIFDDQFSVERPDGSNFTLKIRSTKLEDSAMYFCASRGTIEKLFFGSGTQLSVL.

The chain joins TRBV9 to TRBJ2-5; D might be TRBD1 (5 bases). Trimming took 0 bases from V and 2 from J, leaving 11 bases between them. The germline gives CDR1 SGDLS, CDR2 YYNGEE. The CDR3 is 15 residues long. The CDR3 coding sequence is TGTGCCAGCAGCGTAGCCGCAGGGCGGCAAGAGACCCAGTACTTC. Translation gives CASSVAAGRQETQYF.

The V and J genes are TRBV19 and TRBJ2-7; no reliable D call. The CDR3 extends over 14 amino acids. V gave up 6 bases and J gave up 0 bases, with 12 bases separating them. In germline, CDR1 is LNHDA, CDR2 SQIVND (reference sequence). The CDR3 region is CASSRSFSSYEQYF. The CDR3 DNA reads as TGTGCCAGTAGCCGTAGCTTCAGCTCCTACGAGCAGTACTTC.

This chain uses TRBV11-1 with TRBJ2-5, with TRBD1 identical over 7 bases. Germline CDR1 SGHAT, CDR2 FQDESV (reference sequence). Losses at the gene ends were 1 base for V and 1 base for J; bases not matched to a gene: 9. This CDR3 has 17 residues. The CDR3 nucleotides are TGTGCCAGCAGCTTAGGATTTGAGGCAGGGGGCCAAGAGACCCAGTACTTC. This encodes CASSLGFEAGGQETQYF.

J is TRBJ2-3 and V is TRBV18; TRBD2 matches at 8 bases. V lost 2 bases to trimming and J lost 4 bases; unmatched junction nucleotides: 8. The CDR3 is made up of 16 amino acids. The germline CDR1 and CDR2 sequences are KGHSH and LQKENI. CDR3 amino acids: CASSPGAPGGSDTQYF. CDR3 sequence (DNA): TGTGCCAGCTCACCAGGGGCCCCGGGAGGGTCAGATACGCAGTATTTT.

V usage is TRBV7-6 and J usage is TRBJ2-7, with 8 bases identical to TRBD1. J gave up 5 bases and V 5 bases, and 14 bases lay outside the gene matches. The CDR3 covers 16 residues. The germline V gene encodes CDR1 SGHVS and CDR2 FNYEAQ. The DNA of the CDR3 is TGTGCCAGCAGCCCCGTTAGGCAGGGGGCCACGAACGAGCAGTACTTC. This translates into CASSPVRQGATNEQYF.

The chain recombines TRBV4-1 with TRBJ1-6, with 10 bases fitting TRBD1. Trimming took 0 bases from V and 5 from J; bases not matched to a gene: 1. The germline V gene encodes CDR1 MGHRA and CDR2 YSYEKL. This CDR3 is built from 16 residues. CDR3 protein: CASSQDGTGDNSPLHF. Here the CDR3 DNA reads TGCGCCAGCAGCCAAGACGGGACAGGGGATAATTCACCCCTCCACTTT.

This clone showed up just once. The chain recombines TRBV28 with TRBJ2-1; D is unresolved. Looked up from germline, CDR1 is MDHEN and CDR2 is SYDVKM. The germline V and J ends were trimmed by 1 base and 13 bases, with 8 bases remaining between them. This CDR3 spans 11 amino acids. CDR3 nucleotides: TGTGCCAGCAGTTTATCTTCGGTACAGTTCTTC. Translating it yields CASSLSSVQFF.

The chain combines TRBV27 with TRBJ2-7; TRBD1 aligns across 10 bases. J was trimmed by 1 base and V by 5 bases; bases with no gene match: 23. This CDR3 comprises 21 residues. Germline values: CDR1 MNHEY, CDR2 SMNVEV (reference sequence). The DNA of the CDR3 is TGTGCCAGCAGTCCCAGGACAGGGGGTAGGTGGGGCACCCCCCGATCCTACGAGCAGTACTTC. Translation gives CASSPRTGGRWGTPRSYEQYF.

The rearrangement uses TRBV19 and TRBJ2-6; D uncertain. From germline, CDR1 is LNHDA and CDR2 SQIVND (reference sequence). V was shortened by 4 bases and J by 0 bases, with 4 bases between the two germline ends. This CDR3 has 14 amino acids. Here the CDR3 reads CASSRNSGANVLTF. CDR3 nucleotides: TGTGCCAGTAGTAGGAACTCTGGGGCCAACGTCCTGACTTTC.